The clone carrying this T cell receptor beta chain showed up just a few times. The table came from immunoSEQ multiplex PCR; TCRdb's copy has only in-frame clones and leaves some out. The sample includes approximately 99,000 clones, around 87% of them seen just once. These data originate in a study of blood T cell repertoires in COVID-19. Germline V lookup: CDR1 SQVTM, CDR2 ANQGSEA. This CDR3 region has 15 residues. The germline V and J ends were trimmed by 2 bases and 4 bases, with 17 bases remaining between them. The TCR was taken from a human donor in a cohort sampled during active COVID-19. The source material was peripheral blood. The chain uses TRBV29-1 and TRBJ2-5; a weak D match, TRBD1 (6 bases). CDR3 loop: CSVEIEGVLGETQYF. The CDR3 DNA sequence: TGCAGCGTTGAAATAGAGGGGGTGCTGGGAGAGACCCAGTACTTC.